Listed below are T cell receptor beta chains from one sample, sequenced in a study of T cell responses to AZD1222 COVID-19 vaccine. The protocol was immunoSEQ multiplex PCR, while the TCRdb copy is restricted to in-frame clones and leaves out a portion. This table holds about 160,000 clones, roughly 90% found once. The specimen comprised peripheral blood, sampled 28 days after the second AZD1222 dose. All receptors come from an adult who received the AZD1222 COVID-19 vaccine. Each CDR3 is given with its conserved first and last residue. A D gene is named only where the DNA matches it firmly. The listing skips clone size in some rows; elsewhere it reads once, few, many or a size class.

abundance: -
v_gene: TRBV11-3
d_gene: TRBD2
j_gene: TRBJ2-1
CDR3aa: CASSPGTSIDEQFF
CDR3nt: TGTGCCAGCAGCCCCGGGACTAGCATCGATGAGCAGTTCTTC

abundance: -
v_gene: TRBV7-2
d_gene: -
j_gene: TRBJ2-7
CDR3aa: CASSLGTLGSYEQYF
CDR3nt: TGTGCCAGCAGCCTCGGGACCCTGGGGTCCTACGAGCAGTACTTC

abundance: -
v_gene: TRBV10-2
d_gene: TRBD1
j_gene: TRBJ1-2
CDR3aa: CASSEGTGRNGYTF
CDR3nt: TGCGCCAGCAGTGAGGGGACAGGGCGTAATGGCTACACCTTC

abundance: -
v_gene: TRBV3-1/TRBV3-2
d_gene: -
j_gene: TRBJ1-2
CDR3aa: CASSQGLGYTF
CDR3nt: TGTGCCAGCAGCCAAGGTCTTGGCTACACCTTC

abundance: once
v_gene: TRBV14
d_gene: -
j_gene: TRBJ2-5
CDR3aa: CASRAGLQETQYF
CDR3nt: TGTGCCAGCAGGGCGGGGCTCCAAGAGACCCAGTACTTC

abundance: -
v_gene: TRBV7-9
d_gene: TRBD1
j_gene: TRBJ1-2
CDR3aa: CASSSRTGNYGYTF
CDR3nt: TGTGCCAGCAGCTCCAGGACAGGGAATTATGGCTACACCTTC

abundance: -
v_gene: TRBV10-3
d_gene: TRBD2
j_gene: TRBJ2-2
CDR3aa: CATFEAGGTGELFF
CDR3nt: TGTGCCACGTTTGAAGCGGGGGGCACCGGGGAGCTGTTTTTT

abundance: -
v_gene: TRBV7-9
d_gene: TRBD1
j_gene: TRBJ1-5
CDR3aa: CASSPQQGALHF
CDR3nt: TGTGCCAGCAGCCCGCAACAGGGGGCTCTTCATTTT

abundance: -
v_gene: TRBV5-1
d_gene: -
j_gene: TRBJ1-1
CDR3aa: CASSFRPTWDTEAFF
CDR3nt: TGCGCCAGCAGCTTCCGTCCCACGTGGGACACTGAAGCTTTCTTT

abundance: -
v_gene: TRBV5-1
d_gene: -
j_gene: TRBJ1-6
CDR3aa: CASSLGISGDSPLHF
CDR3nt: TGCGCCAGCAGCTTGGGAATCTCGGGGGATTCACCCCTCCACTTT

abundance: few
v_gene: TRBV6-5
d_gene: -
j_gene: TRBJ1-1
CDR3aa: CASQTRPEAFF
CDR3nt: TGTGCCAGCCAGACTAGACCTGAAGCTTTCTTT

abundance: -
v_gene: TRBV29-1
d_gene: TRBD1
j_gene: TRBJ2-7
CDR3aa: CSVRLTGVNREQYF
CDR3nt: TGCAGCGTCCGTCTGACAGGGGTCAATCGCGAGCAGTACTTC

abundance: -
v_gene: TRBV7-3
d_gene: -
j_gene: TRBJ2-5
CDR3aa: CASSPNPGPQETQYF
CDR3nt: TGTGCCAGCAGCCCTAATCCGGGACCTCAAGAGACCCAGTACTTC

abundance: -
v_gene: TRBV9
d_gene: TRBD1
j_gene: TRBJ2-5
CDR3aa: CASSDTGGARLPETQYF
CDR3nt: TGTGCCAGCAGCGACACAGGGGGCGCAAGGCTTCCAGAGACCCAGTACTTC

abundance: -
v_gene: TRBV7-8
d_gene: -
j_gene: TRBJ1-5
CDR3aa: CASSLTASRESNQPQHF
CDR3nt: TGTGCCAGCAGCTTAACAGCGTCGCGAGAAAGCAATCAGCCCCAGCATTTT

abundance: -
v_gene: TRBV9
d_gene: -
j_gene: TRBJ1-2
CDR3aa: CASSARQDPNYGYTF
CDR3nt: TGTGCCAGCAGTGCCCGGCAGGACCCTAACTATGGCTACACCTTC

abundance: once
v_gene: TRBV29-1
d_gene: TRBD1
j_gene: TRBJ1-2
CDR3aa: CSVRGDRDNYGYTF
CDR3nt: TGCAGCGTTAGGGGGGACAGAGATAACTATGGCTACACCTTC

abundance: -
v_gene: TRBV14
d_gene: TRBD2
j_gene: TRBJ2-5
CDR3aa: CASSQYAGVRETQYF
CDR3nt: TGTGCCAGCAGCCAGTATGCGGGGGTAAGGGAGACCCAGTACTTC

abundance: -
v_gene: TRBV5-1
d_gene: -
j_gene: TRBJ1-2
CDR3aa: CASSKDADYTF
CDR3nt: TGCGCCAGCAGCAAGGACGCCGACTACACCTTC

abundance: -
v_gene: TRBV15
d_gene: -
j_gene: TRBJ2-3
CDR3aa: CATSPPTGLTDTQYF
CDR3nt: TGTGCCACCAGCCCCCCGACAGGACTCACAGATACGCAGTATTTT

abundance: -
v_gene: TRBV24-1
d_gene: TRBD1
j_gene: TRBJ2-1
CDR3aa: CALDRDRDNEQFF
CDR3nt: TGTGCCCTGGACCGGGACAGGGACAATGAGCAGTTCTTC

abundance: -
v_gene: TRBV27
d_gene: -
j_gene: TRBJ1-1
CDR3aa: CASSPGRTANTEAFF
CDR3nt: TGTGCCAGCAGTCCTGGACGGACGGCGAACACTGAAGCTTTCTTT

abundance: few
v_gene: TRBV4-3
d_gene: -
j_gene: TRBJ1-2
CDR3aa: CASSQGPTAGSGYTF
CDR3nt: TGCGCCAGCAGCCAAGGGCCCACGGCAGGATCCGGCTACACCTTC

abundance: -
v_gene: TRBV7-9
d_gene: -
j_gene: TRBJ1-3
CDR3aa: CASSISTVSGNTIYF
CDR3nt: TGTGCCAGCAGCATATCAACAGTCTCTGGAAACACCATATATTTT

abundance: -
v_gene: TRBV19
d_gene: -
j_gene: TRBJ1-2
CDR3aa: CASSMIGLIDYGYTF
CDR3nt: TGTGCCAGTAGTATGATTGGGTTAATCGACTATGGCTACACCTTC

abundance: -
v_gene: TRBV12-3/TRBV12-4
d_gene: -
j_gene: TRBJ1-4
CDR3aa: CASSLQVNEKLFF
CDR3nt: TGTGCCAGCAGTTTACAGGTTAATGAAAAACTGTTTTTT

abundance: -
v_gene: TRBV7-2
d_gene: -
j_gene: TRBJ2-4
CDR3aa: CASSLVGQLRSGISHF
CDR3nt: TGTGCCAGCAGCTTAGTGGGCCAACTCCGATCAGGAATATCGCACTTC

abundance: -
v_gene: TRBV28
d_gene: -
j_gene: TRBJ1-2
CDR3aa: CASQTWGETNYGYTF
CDR3nt: TGTGCCAGCCAGACGTGGGGGGAAACTAACTATGGCTACACCTTC

abundance: -
v_gene: TRBV5-1
d_gene: -
j_gene: TRBJ1-2
CDR3aa: CASSLETPYGYTF
CDR3nt: TGCGCCAGCAGCTTGGAGACGCCCTATGGCTACACCTTC

abundance: -
v_gene: TRBV27
d_gene: -
j_gene: TRBJ2-2
CDR3aa: CASSFWAGELFF
CDR3nt: TGTGCCAGCAGTTTTTGGGCCGGGGAGCTGTTTTTT

abundance: -
v_gene: TRBV11-2
d_gene: -
j_gene: TRBJ2-7
CDR3aa: CASSFRGSYEQYF
CDR3nt: TGTGCCAGCAGCTTCCGGGGCTCCTACGAGCAGTACTTC

abundance: few
v_gene: TRBV7-9
d_gene: -
j_gene: TRBJ1-1
CDR3aa: CASSFQGNTEAFF
CDR3nt: TGTGCCAGCAGCTTCCAGGGGAACACTGAAGCTTTCTTT

abundance: -
v_gene: TRBV27
d_gene: -
j_gene: TRBJ1-1
CDR3aa: CASSYGRNTEAFF
CDR3nt: TGTGCCAGCAGTTATGGGAGAAACACTGAAGCTTTCTTT

abundance: -
v_gene: TRBV9
d_gene: -
j_gene: TRBJ1-1
CDR3aa: CASSVEQVVRTKLEAFF
CDR3nt: TGTGCCAGCAGCGTAGAGCAAGTGGTCAGGACAAAGCTTGAAGCTTTCTTT

abundance: -
v_gene: TRBV10-2
d_gene: -
j_gene: TRBJ1-5
CDR3aa: CASSESGSQPQHF
CDR3nt: TGCGCCAGCAGTGAGTCAGGGAGTCAGCCCCAGCATTTT

abundance: -
v_gene: TRBV15
d_gene: -
j_gene: TRBJ2-3
CDR3aa: CATSRVPGVYTDTQYF
CDR3nt: TGTGCCACCAGCAGAGTTCCCGGCGTGTATACAGATACGCAGTATTTT

abundance: -
v_gene: TRBV6-5
d_gene: -
j_gene: TRBJ1-2
CDR3aa: CASSPESNYGYTF
CDR3nt: TGTGCCAGCAGTCCGGAGTCCAACTATGGCTACACCTTC

abundance: -
v_gene: TRBV4-2
d_gene: -
j_gene: TRBJ2-3
CDR3aa: CASSHEWADTQYF
CDR3nt: TGTGCCAGCAGCCATGAGTGGGCAGATACGCAGTATTTT

abundance: -
v_gene: TRBV20-1
d_gene: TRBD2
j_gene: TRBJ2-3
CDR3aa: CSASWREAATQYF
CDR3nt: TGCAGTGCTAGTTGGCGGGAGGCTGCTACGCAGTATTTT

abundance: -
v_gene: TRBV4-2
d_gene: TRBD1
j_gene: TRBJ2-2
CDR3aa: CASSLGQGSSGELFF
CDR3nt: TGTGCCAGCAGCTTGGGACAGGGATCATCCGGGGAGCTGTTTTTT

abundance: -
v_gene: TRBV4-2
d_gene: TRBD2
j_gene: TRBJ2-1
CDR3aa: CASSPVAGPPYNEQFF
CDR3nt: TGTGCCAGCAGCCCAGTAGCGGGACCGCCCTACAATGAGCAGTTCTTC

abundance: -
v_gene: TRBV19
d_gene: -
j_gene: TRBJ1-6
CDR3aa: CASSIARDYNSPLHF
CDR3nt: TGTGCCAGTAGTATAGCCAGGGACTATAATTCACCCCTCCACTTT

abundance: -
v_gene: TRBV7-9
d_gene: TRBD1
j_gene: TRBJ1-2
CDR3aa: CASSYRDRPLDYTF
CDR3nt: TGTGCCAGCAGCTACAGGGACAGGCCTCTCGACTACACCTTC

abundance: -
v_gene: TRBV7-9
d_gene: -
j_gene: TRBJ1-5
CDR3aa: CASSSGRVYGNLNNQPQHF
CDR3nt: TGTGCCAGCAGCTCGGGAAGAGTATATGGCAACCTCAACAATCAGCCCCAGCATTTT

abundance: -
v_gene: TRBV2
d_gene: TRBD2
j_gene: TRBJ2-5
CDR3aa: CASRPGSGSGETQYF
CDR3nt: TGTGCCAGCAGACCCGGTAGCGGGAGTGGGGAGACCCAGTACTTC

abundance: -
v_gene: TRBV10-3
d_gene: TRBD1
j_gene: TRBJ1-6
CDR3aa: CAIQRTGDNSPLHF
CDR3nt: TGTGCCATTCAAAGGACAGGCGATAATTCACCCCTCCACTTT